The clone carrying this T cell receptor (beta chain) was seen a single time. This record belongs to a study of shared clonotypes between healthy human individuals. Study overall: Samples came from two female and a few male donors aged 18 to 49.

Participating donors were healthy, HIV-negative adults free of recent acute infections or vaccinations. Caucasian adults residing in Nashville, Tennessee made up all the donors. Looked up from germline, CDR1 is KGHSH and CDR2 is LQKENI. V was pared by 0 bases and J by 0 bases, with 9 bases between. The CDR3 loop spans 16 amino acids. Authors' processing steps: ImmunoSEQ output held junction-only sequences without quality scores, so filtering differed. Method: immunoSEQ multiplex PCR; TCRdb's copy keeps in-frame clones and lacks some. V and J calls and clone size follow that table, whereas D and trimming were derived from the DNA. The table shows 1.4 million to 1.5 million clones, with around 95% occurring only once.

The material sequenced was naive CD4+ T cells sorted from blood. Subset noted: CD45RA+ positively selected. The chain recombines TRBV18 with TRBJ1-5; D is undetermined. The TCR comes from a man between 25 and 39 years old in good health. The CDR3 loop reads CASSPPTGPSNQPQHF. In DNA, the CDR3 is TGTGCCAGCTCACCACCGACGGGTCCTAGCAATCAGCCCCAGCATTTT. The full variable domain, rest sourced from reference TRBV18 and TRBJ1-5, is NAGVMQNPRHLVRRRGQEARLRCSPMKGHSHVYWYRQLPEEGLKFMVYLQKENIIDESGMPKERFSAEFPKEGPSILRIQQVVRGDSAAYFCASSPPTGPSNQPQHFGDGTRLSIL.